Listed below are T cell receptor beta chains from one sample, sequenced in a study of T-cell reconstitution after alpha-beta-depleted transplantation in children. One entry per CDR3 protein, called by TCRdb with MiXCR from the PCR reads. The sample has around 200,000 distinct CDR3 sequences; approximately 6.8% are singletons. Sequenced material: PBMCs from the stem cell graft donor, taken from the stem cell graft. All receptors derive from a human donor who donated a stem cell graft to a child with Wiskott-Aldrich syndrome. Both conserved end residues are part of each CDR3. A D gene is named only where the DNA matches it firmly. Size tells how often a clone was seen (once, few, many) or the class of an expanded clone, and some rows leave it out.

d_call | j_call | v_call | clone_size | cdr3_nt | cdr3_aa
TRBD2 | TRBJ2-7 | TRBV20-1 | many | TGCAGTGCCGGGGGTAGCGGGATGCTCTACGAGCAGTACTTC | CSAGGSGMLYEQYF
TRBD2 | TRBJ2-2 | TRBV7-2 | many | TGTGCCAGCAGCGGGGCTAGCGGTAACACCGGGGAGCTGTTTTTT | CASSGASGNTGELFF
NA | TRBJ2-2 | TRBV5-6 | many | TGTGCCAGCAGCTTTTTACAGGGAAACACCGGGGAGCTGTTTTTT | CASSFLQGNTGELFF
TRBD1 | TRBJ1-5 | TRBV20-1 | many | TGCAGTGCTACGCCAGGGGGAGACCTTAATCAGCCCCAGCATTTT | CSATPGGDLNQPQHF
TRBD1 | TRBJ2-7 | TRBV28 | many | TGTGCCAGCAGTCCCCTTAGGGACAGGGGTGTCGACGAGCAGTACTTC | CASSPLRDRGVDEQYF
NA | TRBJ2-7 | TRBV6-2/TRBV6-3 | NA | TGTGCCAGCAGTTATGCGGGAAGGAGCTCCTACGAGCAGTACTTC | CASSYAGRSSYEQYF
NA | TRBJ1-1 | TRBV7-2 | few | TGTGCCAGCAGCCAAACGAGGGAATTGGCTGCTTTCTTT | CASSQTRELAAFF
NA | TRBJ2-2 | TRBV6-2/TRBV6-3 | many | TGTGCCAGCAGTTACTCGATAGGAACGGCGGCGGGTCCTGGGACCGGGGAGCTGTTTTTT | CASSYSIGTAAGPGTGELFF
TRBD1 | TRBJ1-5 | TRBV7-8 | many | TGTGCCAGCAGCTCTCCGGGACAGGGCGATCAGCCCCAGCATTTT | CASSSPGQGDQPQHF
TRBD1 | TRBJ2-1 | TRBV5-1 | many | TGCGCCAGCAGGCCCGGGACAGGGAACAATGAGCAGTTCTTC | CASRPGTGNNEQFF
NA | TRBJ2-5 | TRBV11-2 | NA | TGTGCCAGCAGCTTGCCCGCGTTGGAGACCCAGTACTTC | CASSLPALETQYF
NA | TRBJ2-7 | TRBV5-1 | many | TGCGCCAGCAGCCTAAAGGGACCGGTCTACGAGCAGTACTTC | CASSLKGPVYEQYF
TRBD1 | TRBJ2-6 | TRBV5-1 | NA | TGCGCCAGCAGCTTGCAGGGGGCGTCGACCTCTGGGGCCAACGTCCTGACTTTC | CASSLQGASTSGANVLTF
TRBD1 | TRBJ1-2 | TRBV20-1 | many | TGCAGTGGGTCTGGACAGGGGGCGGTGAATGGCTACACCTTC | CSGSGQGAVNGYTF
NA | TRBJ1-6 | TRBV20-1 | many | TGCAGTGCTAGAGGGGACAATTCACCCCTCCACTTT | CSARGDNSPLHF
NA | TRBJ2-5 | TRBV9 | many | TGTGCCAGCAGCGTAGGGCGGACAGCACAAGAGACCCAGTACTTC | CASSVGRTAQETQYF
NA | TRBJ2-1 | TRBV3-1 | many | TGTGCCAGCAGCCACCACAAGGGGATAAAGAATGAGCAGTTCTTC | CASSHHKGIKNEQFF
NA | TRBJ1-5 | TRBV12-3/TRBV12-4 | many | TGTGCCAGCAGTTTACTGGGGGGCAATCAGCCCCAGCATTTT | CASSLLGGNQPQHF
NA | TRBJ2-1 | TRBV6-1 | many | TGTGCCAGCAGACGCACTAAGAGCTCCTACAATGAGCAGTTCTTC | CASRRTKSSYNEQFF
NA | TRBJ1-1 | TRBV7-9 | many | TGTGCCAGCAGCCTAGAAGAGATAACTGAAGCTTTCTTT | CASSLEEITEAFF
TRBD1 | TRBJ1-1 | TRBV5-6 | many | TGTGCCAGCAGCTTGGGGGACAGGGGTGCTGAAGCTTTCTTT | CASSLGDRGAEAFF
NA | TRBJ1-5 | TRBV14 | many | TGTGCCAGCAGCCAAGGGGGACGCAATCAGCCCCAGCATTTT | CASSQGGRNQPQHF
NA | TRBJ2-7 | TRBV13 | few | TGTGCCAGCAGCACGCACAGTTCCGGTCCCTACGAGCAGTACTTC | CASSTHSSGPYEQYF
NA | TRBJ2-5 | TRBV20-1 | medium-sized | TGCAGCCCCCTTCGGAAGGGGGAAGAGACCCAGTACTTC | CSPLRKGEETQYF
NA | TRBJ2-2 | TRBV18 | many | TGTGCCAGCTCACGACAGGAGGCGAACACCGGGGAGCTGTTTTTT | CASSRQEANTGELFF
NA | TRBJ2-1 | TRBV7-9 | many | TGTGCCAGCACCCTAAAAACGCCTAGTAATGAGCAGTTCTTC | CASTLKTPSNEQFF
TRBD2 | TRBJ2-1 | TRBV25-1 | many | TGTGCCAGCAGTGTTTTAGCGGGAGGTTCCTACAATGAGCAGTTCTTC | CASSVLAGGSYNEQFF
TRBD1 | TRBJ1-4 | TRBV7-2 | many | TGTGCCAGCAGCTTGGACAGGGTTGATGAAAAACTGTTTTTT | CASSLDRVDEKLFF
TRBD2 | TRBJ2-3 | TRBV7-2 | many | TGTGCCAGCAGCTTAACCAGACTAGCGGGAGCGACAGATACGCAGTATTTT | CASSLTRLAGATDTQYF
NA | TRBJ1-1 | TRBV12-3/TRBV12-4 | many | TGTGCCAGTAGACCGAACACTGAAGCTTTCTTT | CASRPNTEAFF
NA | TRBJ2-7 | TRBV29-1 | many | TGCAGCGCTAAAGACCGGACGTCCTACGAGCAGTACTTC | CSAKDRTSYEQYF
NA | TRBJ2-2 | TRBV5-1 | many | TGCGCCAGCTCCCCCGGGGGCACGAACACCGGGGAGCTGTTTTTT | CASSPGGTNTGELFF
NA | TRBJ2-6 | TRBV4-2 | few | TGTGCCAGCAGCCAAGTTTCACGGGGCTCTGGGGCCAACGTCCTGACTTTC | CASSQVSRGSGANVLTF
NA | TRBJ2-3 | TRBV10-3 | many | TGTGCCATCAGTGACCAATCTAGCACAGATACGCAGTATTTT | CAISDQSSTDTQYF
TRBD1 | TRBJ2-6 | TRBV7-6 | NA | TGTGCCAGCAGCTTGGGTACAGGGGGTACCTCTGGGGCCAACGTCCTGACTTTC | CASSLGTGGTSGANVLTF
NA | TRBJ2-5 | TRBV6-2/TRBV6-3 | NA | TGTGCCAGCAGTTACTCATTAACCGGGCCCCGGGAGGAGACCCAGTACTTC | CASSYSLTGPREETQYF
TRBD1 | TRBJ2-7 | TRBV7-2 | many | TGTGCCAGCAGCATAAGGACAGGGGGCGAGCAGTACTTC | CASSIRTGGEQYF
TRBD2 | TRBJ2-2 | TRBV20-1 | few | TGCAGTGCTCCCCGGTATTTAGCGGGAGTATCCGGGGAGCTGTTTTTT | CSAPRYLAGVSGELFF
TRBD1 | TRBJ2-1 | TRBV10-3 | NA | TGTGCCTTCAGTCCCCCCCCCTCGCTCCGGGACAGGGGGTGGGATGAGCAGTTCTTC | CAFSPPPSLRDRGWDEQFF
NA | TRBJ2-5 | TRBV6-5 | many | TGTGCCAGCAGTTACTCGATATGGGGGCTCGCAGAGACCCAGTACTTC | CASSYSIWGLAETQYF